Shown below are 8 T cell receptor beta chains from a single sample sequenced in a study of cytotoxic CD8 clonotypes in ibrutinib-treated CLL. TCRdb keeps only in-frame clones here, not all; method: immunoSEQ multiplex PCR. The repertoire holds approximately 48,000 clones, around half seen once, with approximately 32% in the top ten. Sequencing used PBMCs, obtained after 12 months of ibrutinib treatment. The receptors here all came from a human donor with chronic lymphocytic leukemia.

The table lists this clone with a few counts. The chain links TRBV27 to TRBJ1-2; D remains ambiguous. Germline-derived CDR1 and CDR2 are MNHEY and SMNVEV (reference sequence). The V end was cut by 3 bases, the J end by 8 bases, with 13 bases between. The CDR3 consists of 13 residues. In DNA, the CDR3 is TGTGCCAGCAGTTTCACCCAAGGGAGAGGCTACACCTTC. This translates into CASSFTQGRGYTF.

The rearrangement links TRBV15 to TRBJ2-7; no clear D gene. The germline V gene has CDR1 LNHNV and CDR2 YYDKDF (reference sequence). The CDR3 is 13 residues long. Trimming took off 4 bases at V and 3 bases at J, with 10 bases between the two ends. CDR3: CATSMVPHYEQYF. Here the CDR3 DNA reads TGTGCCACCAGCATGGTACCCCACTACGAGCAGTACTTC.

The table lists this clone with a few counts. V and J are TRBV28 and TRBJ2-5; 7 positions match TRBD2. Germline lookup yields CDR1 MDHEN and CDR2 SYDVKM. The CDR3 is 12 residues long. With 10 bases clipped from V and 3 bases from J, the junction kept 5 bases outside the gene matches. The CDR3 coding sequence is TGTGCCATACAACGGGGGGAAGAGACCCAGTACTTC. This translates into CAIQRGEETQYF. The full variable domain, completed using reference TRBV28 and TRBJ2-5, is DVKVTQSSRYLVKRTGEKVFLECVQDMDHENMFWYRQDPGLGLRLIYFSYDVKMKEKGDIPEGYSVSREKKERFSLILESASTNQTSMYLCAIQRGEETQYFGPGTRLLVL.

The J gene is TRBJ2-5, the V gene TRBV5-4; D is uncertain. The CDR3 sequence is 15 residues long. The germline V gene encodes CDR1 SGHNT and CDR2 YYREEE (reference sequence). With 4 bases removed from V and 2 bases from J, the gap between germline ends came to 15 bases. This CDR3 reads CASSPDPGAQETQYF. The CDR3 nucleotides read TGTGCCAGCAGCCCCGACCCTGGAGCTCAAGAGACCCAGTACTTC.

The chain uses TRBV7-6 and TRBJ2-5; no clear D gene. Trimming cost V 5 bases and J 5 bases, with 9 bases left between them. The CDR3 sequence is 12 residues long. Germline lookup yields CDR1 SGHVS and CDR2 FNYEAQ. This chain's CDR3 is CASSASKETQYF. The CDR3 nucleotides are TGTGCCAGCAGCGCCTCAAAGGAGACCCAGTACTTC.

The chain is built from TRBV27 and TRBJ2-1; 9 nucleotides align to TRBD2. This CDR3 is 19 amino acids long. Losses at the gene ends were 1 base for V and 6 bases for J; bases not matched to a gene: 16. Germline CDR1 reads MNHEY; CDR2 reads SMNVEV (reference sequence). The CDR3 coding sequence is TGTGCCAGCAGTTTATATTCAGTAGCGGGAGAGAGAATAGGCAATGAGCAGTTCTTC. Translating gives CASSLYSVAGERIGNEQFF.

This chain joins TRBV7-6 and TRBJ2-2; D perhaps matches TRBD1 (6 bases). With 5 bases removed from V and 7 bases from J, the gap between germline ends came to 17 bases. Germline lookup yields CDR1 SGHVS and CDR2 FNYEAQ. The CDR3 loop spans 15 amino acids. CDR3 sequence: CASSPLTGSGGELFF. The CDR3 DNA follows: TGTGCCAGCAGCCCCCTTACAGGGAGTGGCGGGGAGCTGTTTTTT. Filled out from reference TRBV7-6 and TRBJ2-2, the complete variable domain reads GAGVSQSPRYKVTKRGQDVALRCDPISGHVSLYWYRQALGQGPEFLTYFNYEAQQDKSGLPNDRFSAERPEGSISTLTIQRTEQRDSAMYRCASSPLTGSGGELFFGEGSRLTVL.

This sequence joins TRBV30 and TRBJ2-7, with D perhaps given as TRBD1 or TRBD2 (6 bases each). V was pared by 5 bases and J by 5 bases, with 19 bases between. Germline lookup yields CDR1 GTSNPN and CDR2 SVGIG (reference sequence). The CDR3 consists of 14 residues. The CDR3 region has the DNA TGTGCCTGGGTAGGGGGGACCCCCCTCCACGAGCAGTACTTC. Protein product: CAWVGGTPLHEQYF.